This TCR beta chain was sequenced during a study of low-dose radiotherapy and immunotherapy resistance in tumors. The CDR3 contains 15 residues. Germline CDR1 is SGHKS and CDR2 is YYEKEE (reference sequence). V was cut by 0 bases and J by 6 bases, with 13 bases left in between. First-strand cDNA used TRAV- and TRBV-specific primers, covering alpha and beta chains. Both a constant-region primer and a V-primer adapter served to amplify TCRs across roughly 22 PCR cycles. TCRdb analysed the reads with MiXCR anew, one entry per CDR3 protein. This sample has fewer than 10,000 distinct CDR3 sequences, with about 68% found just once.

This receptor was taken from a human donor with advanced metastatic prostate, ovarian, gallbladder or colorectal cancer (not recorded which). This table probably holds off-target reads from a library built for another chain. The chain joins TRBV5-5 to TRBJ2-1; D is undetermined. The CDR3 bases are TGTGCCAGCAGCTTGGAACTGCGCAGCCTCAATGAGCAGTTCTTC. It encodes CASSLELRSLNEQFF.